The subject of this entry is one T cell receptor (beta chain). Germline CDR1 reads MNHEY; CDR2 reads SMNVEV (reference sequence). With 6 bases removed from V and 6 bases from J, the gap between germline ends came to 18 bases. CDR3 length: 14 residues. Seattle cases were enrolled at active infection and followed longitudinally. The data originate from a study of blood T cell repertoires in COVID-19. Study background: PBMCs, B-cell-depleted T cells, or T cells provided the cDNA or gDNA that made up the material.

Study processing details: Estimated nucleated cell counts came from reference gene primer amplification. Data came from immunoSEQ multiplex PCR; TCRdb stores just in-frame clones and leaves some out. V, J and clone size derive from that table, while D and trimming were established from the DNA sequence. The repertoire holds 250,000 to 350,000 clones, over 75% seen once, with 6.5% to 8% in the top ten. The source is a woman in her twenties or thirties with COVID-19, enrolled during active disease. The chain joins TRBV27 to TRBJ2-7; D gene unclear. What was sequenced was peripheral blood. The CDR3 reads CASSPSGPPSEQYF. The DNA of the CDR3 is TGTGCCAGCAGCCCCTCGGGTCCTCCCAGCGAGCAGTACTTC.